The present T cell receptor (beta chain) was sequenced within a study of T cell responses to AZD1222 COVID-19 vaccine. General study points: Within unmutated variant regions lay the reported targets of nearly half of spike-specific TCRs. The span of vaccine-associated CD4 TCRs extended across spike, with dominance at 160-218 and 743-854. Researchers took repertoire samples only after the peak T cell response had come.

Details on this clone: Its specificity is not known.

The method was immunoSEQ multiplex PCR; TCRdb's version includes in-frame clones alone and lacks a portion of them. The table lists some 140,000 clones, over 90% of them singletons. Trimming cost V 7 bases and J 7 bases; bases outside gene matches: 13. CDR3 length: 16 amino acids. CDR1 MNHEY and CDR2 SMNVEV come from the germline V gene (reference sequence). The sequencing here drew on peripheral blood, taken on day 0 of AZD1222 vaccination. This rearrangement joins TRBV27 to TRBJ2-1, with TRBD1 matching 10 bases. This TCR came from an adult in good health. In DNA form, the CDR3 reads TGTGCCAGCACCTCCCGTGGGACAGGGGTCATGAATGAGCAGTTCTTC. It translates to CASTSRGTGVMNEQFF.